These 25 T cell receptor beta chains were all obtained from the same sample, sequenced in a study of blood T cell repertoires in COVID-19. TCRdb keeps only in-frame clones here, not all; method: immunoSEQ multiplex PCR. The sample lists about 480,000 clones; roughly 90% were seen once. The sample was PBMCs or T cells enriched from blood (not recorded which). The receptor set was obtained from a woman aged 40 to 50 who had recovered from COVID-19.

This chain joins TRBV19 and TRBJ2-7; weak D call: TRBD2 (5 bases). Germline V gene sequence: CDR1 LNHDA, CDR2 SQIVND (reference sequence). The CDR3 consists of 15 residues. V was clipped by 6 bases and J by 0 bases, with 15 bases between them. The CDR3 here is CASRGSAKSSYEQYF. Here the CDR3 DNA reads TGTGCCAGTAGGGGGAGCGCAAAGAGCTCCTACGAGCAGTACTTC.

For the CDR3, the DNA is TGTGCCAGCAGTTTAGATAGGGGGCTGGCCCAGTACTTC. Protein product: CASSLDRGLAQYF. The rearrangement links TRBV27 to TRBJ2-5; 7 positions match TRBD1. The CDR3 loop spans 13 amino acids. The germline gives CDR1 MNHEY, CDR2 SMNVEV (reference sequence). V was pared by 2 bases and J by 9 bases, with 6 bases of the junction left unmatched.

V usage is TRBV30 and J usage is TRBJ1-3; D is unresolved. The CDR3 is 15 amino acids. Looked up from germline, CDR1 is GTSNPN and CDR2 is SVGIG (reference sequence). V was clipped by 0 bases and J by 0 bases, with 9 bases between them. CDR3 protein: CAWSVLASSGNTIYF. DNA for the CDR3: TGTGCCTGGAGTGTACTTGCTAGCTCTGGAAACACCATATATTTT.

The chain uses TRBV29-1 and TRBJ1-1, with no clear D. CDR3 size: 13 residues. Between the trimmed V and J ends, which lost 4 bases and 6 bases, there was a span of 15 bases. Germline CDR1 SQVTM, CDR2 ANQGSEA. The CDR3 sequence: CSVALTNLPEAFF. The CDR3 region has the DNA TGCAGCGTTGCTCTAACGAACCTCCCTGAAGCTTTCTTT.

The chain employs TRBV9 and TRBJ2-1; D is possibly TRBD2 (6 bases). The germline V and J ends were trimmed by 4 bases and 10 bases, with 21 bases remaining between them. The germline V gene encodes CDR1 SGDLS and CDR2 YYNGEE. The CDR3 sequence is 15 residues long. The DNA of the CDR3 is TGTGCCAGCAGCATCTCCGGGACTGCGACCTGGGAGCAGTTCTTC. Amino acid sequence: CASSISGTATWEQFF.

The chain carries TRBV10-3 and TRBJ1-5; D remains ambiguous. Germline CDR1 and CDR2: ENHRY and SYGVKD. The length of the CDR3 is 18 residues. V was cut by 6 bases and J by 0 bases, with 21 bases left in between. The CDR3: CAISEGVTTEYSNQPQHF. The CDR3 DNA reads as TGTGCCATCAGCGAGGGTGTCACAACCGAATATAGCAATCAGCCCCAGCATTTT.

This chain connects TRBV5-4 to TRBJ2-1, with 9 bases identical to TRBD1. V dropped 4 bases and J dropped 2; count of bases not matched to a gene: 13. Germline lookup yields CDR1 SGHNT and CDR2 YYREEE (reference sequence). This CDR3 has 18 residues. CDR3 in amino acids: CASSAGTGNQVAYNEQFF. CDR3 sequence (DNA): TGTGCCAGCAGCGCCGGGACAGGGAATCAGGTTGCCTACAATGAGCAGTTCTTC.

This clone was seen just once. The chain uses TRBV7-2 and TRBJ2-3; D perhaps matches TRBD2 (6 bases). Germline loops: CDR1 SGHTA, CDR2 FQGNSA. The CDR3 consists of 13 residues. V was pared by 7 bases and J by 2 bases, with 10 bases between. The CDR3: CASMLAITDTQYF. The CDR3 bases are TGTGCCAGCATGCTAGCGATCACAGATACGCAGTATTTT.

The rearrangement uses TRBV4-1 and TRBJ1-1, with 7 bases aligning to TRBD1. Trimming cost V 3 bases and J 6 bases; bases outside gene matches: 10. This CDR3 has 15 amino acids. The germline gives CDR1 MGHRA, CDR2 YSYEKL. Here the CDR3 DNA reads TGCGCCAGCAGCCATCCGAACCAGGGGGACCCTGAAGCTTTCTTT. Protein: CASSHPNQGDPEAFF.

This clone came up once. This chain links TRBV7-9 with TRBJ2-3; 12 bases line up with TRBD2. The CDR3 runs 16 residues. CDR1 is SEHNR, CDR2 FQNEAQ, per germline (reference sequence). V was pared by 1 base and J by 2 bases, with 1 base of the junction left unmatched. The CDR3 is CASSLGTSGNTDTQYF. The DNA of the CDR3 is TGTGCCAGCAGCTTAGGGACTAGCGGGAACACAGATACGCAGTATTTT.

This chain connects TRBV7-2 to TRBJ2-3, with D maybe TRBD2 (6 bases). V was trimmed by 4 bases and J by 6 bases, leaving 20 bases between them. CDR3 size: 16 residues. Germline CDR1 SGHTA, CDR2 FQGNSA. DNA for the CDR3: TGTGCCAGCAGCTCGGAGGAGGGGCCTTTAGCGGATACGCAGTATTTT. It translates to CASSSEEGPLADTQYF.

This clone was picked up a small number of times. The V gene is TRBV5-6, the J gene TRBJ2-7; 7 bases align to TRBD1. The CDR3 length is 15 residues. In germline, CDR1 is SGHDT, CDR2 YYEEEE. J lost 1 base, V lost 3 bases, and 7 bases had no gene match. The CDR3 DNA sequence: TGTGCCAGCAGCTGGAGGACAGGAAGGTCCTACGAGCAGTACTTC. It yields the protein CASSWRTGRSYEQYF.

The chain links TRBV4-3 to TRBJ2-3, with TRBD2 matching 7 bases. The trim removed 4 bases at V and 2 bases at J, leaving 12 bases unmatched. CDR1 and CDR2 (germline): LGHNA, YSLEER. This CDR3 has 17 residues. CDR3 protein: CASSRGTGGGFTDTQYF. As DNA, the CDR3 is TGCGCCAGCAGCCGGGGTACGGGGGGAGGCTTCACAGATACGCAGTATTTT.

V gene TRBV5-1 combines with J gene TRBJ1-1; TRBD1 might be the D (6 bases). In germline, CDR1 is SGHRS, CDR2 YFSETQ. This CDR3 region has 15 residues. The V and J ends lost 2 bases and 4 bases respectively, with 15 bases between them. Here the CDR3 reads CASSFEGAGATEAFF. Here the CDR3 DNA reads TGCGCCAGCAGCTTTGAGGGAGCGGGGGCCACTGAAGCTTTCTTT.

This clone was seen only a few times. The V call is TRBV15, the J call TRBJ1-1, with D unclear. Germline assignment: CDR1 LNHNV and CDR2 YYDKDF (reference sequence). The CDR3 runs to 13 residues. V was cut by 3 bases and J by 3 bases, with 8 bases left in between. The CDR3 bases are TGTGCCACCAGCAGTGTGCAGGACACTGAAGCTTTCTTT. Residues: CATSSVQDTEAFF.

This chain links TRBV10-3 with TRBJ2-1; TRBD2 aligns across 11 bases. Losses at the gene ends were 4 bases for V and 5 bases for J; bases not matched to a gene: 19. Per germline, CDR1 ENHRY and CDR2 SYGVKD. This CDR3 comprises 20 residues. DNA for the CDR3: TGTGCCATCAGTGTAGGTACAGAAAATAGCGGGAGGGCCCCCCACAATGAGCAGTTCTTC. Its protein product is CAISVGTENSGRAPHNEQFF.

The genes are TRBV6-5 and TRBJ2-7, with D possibly matching TRBD2 (6 bases). There are 14 residues in the CDR3. V was clipped by 6 bases and J by 1 base, with 13 bases between them. Germline CDR1 is MNHEY and CDR2 is SVGAGI. CDR3 region: CASSHTGGSYEQYF. The CDR3 DNA follows: TGTGCCAGCAGCCATACCGGAGGGTCCTACGAGCAGTACTTC.

The chain carries TRBV19 and TRBJ1-1; D may be TRBD1 (6 bases). V lost 1 base and J 5 bases, leaving 17 bases between the germline ends. The CDR3 is 16 amino acids. Per germline, CDR1 LNHDA and CDR2 SQIVND (reference sequence). The CDR3 nucleotides read TGTGCCAGTAGTATAGGGGGAGGGGGACGGAGTACTGAAGCTTTCTTT. This gives the protein CASSIGGGGRSTEAFF.

The chain links TRBV27 to TRBJ1-1; a weak D match, TRBD1 (5 bases). With 5 bases removed from V and 0 bases from J, the gap between germline ends came to 10 bases. There are 14 residues in the CDR3. Germline-derived CDR1 and CDR2 are MNHEY and SMNVEV (reference sequence). As DNA, the CDR3 is TGTGCCAGCAGTCAGGGCCTCATGAACACTGAAGCTTTCTTT. Translating gives CASSQGLMNTEAFF.

As for this clone: At the DNA level, this CDR3 is encoded by other sequences in the same sample as well. This sequence joins TRBV4-3 and TRBJ1-5, with D perhaps TRBD1 (6 bases). V lost 0 bases and J 6 bases, leaving 12 bases between the germline ends. This CDR3 has 15 amino acids. CDR1 and CDR2 (germline): LGHNA, YSLEER. CDR3 in amino acids: CASSQDSQGTQPQHF. In nucleotides, the CDR3 is TGCGCCAGCAGCCAAGATTCTCAGGGGACTCAGCCCCAGCATTTT.

The chain has TRBV7-2 and TRBJ1-1; possibly TRBD1 for D (6 bases). Germline V CDR1 and CDR2: SGHTA, FQGNSA. V dropped 4 bases and J dropped 4 bases, with 13 bases sitting between them. The CDR3 is made up of 14 amino acids. The CDR3 here is CASSSQGRTTEAFF. CDR3 bases: TGTGCCAGCAGCTCACAGGGTAGGACCACTGAAGCTTTCTTT.

The J gene is TRBJ1-3, the V gene TRBV2, with D possibly matching TRBD1 (6 bases). The V gene lost 5 bases and the J gene lost 3 bases, with 17 bases spanning the gap. CDR3 length: 16 amino acids. Germline V CDR1 and CDR2: SNHLY, FYNNEI. The CDR3 region has the DNA TGTGCCAGCAGTCTCGGGGGGCAGGGGTTTGGAAACACCATATATTTT. It yields the protein CASSLGGQGFGNTIYF.

This clone was recorded once. V usage is TRBV6-2 or TRBV6-3 and J usage is TRBJ1-5; D remains unclear. The V gene lost 2 bases and the J gene lost 0 bases, with 14 bases spanning the gap. The germline V gene encodes CDR1 MNHEY and CDR2 SVGEGT. The CDR3 runs to 17 residues. CDR3 loop: CASSYPLERYSNQPQHF. The CDR3 DNA reads as TGTGCCAGCAGTTACCCATTGGAGAGGTATAGCAATCAGCCCCAGCATTTT.

J is TRBJ1-3 and V is TRBV7-9, with D uncertain. The CDR3 is made up of 14 amino acids. The V end lost 4 bases, the J end lost 1 base, and 8 bases lay between the germline ends. Looked up from germline, CDR1 is SEHNR and CDR2 is FQNEAQ (reference sequence). CDR3 in DNA: TGTGCCAGCAGCTCAGGCACTTCTGGAAACACCATATATTTT. This sequence encodes CASSSGTSGNTIYF.

The chain carries TRBV18 and TRBJ2-5; the D is unclear. The CDR3 contains 12 residues. Germline assignment: CDR1 KGHSH and CDR2 LQKENI. V was cut by 8 bases and J by 1 base, with 8 bases left in between. The CDR3 is CASRSAQETQYF. The CDR3, as DNA: TGTGCCAGCCGGTCCGCCCAAGAGACCCAGTACTTC.